The TCR beta chain described here comes from a study of shared clonotypes between healthy human individuals. Study summary: The cohort comprised a couple of women and a few men. Their ages spanned 18 to 49 years.

The study separated CD4+ cells into CD45RA+ naive and CD45RA-negative memory subsets. This CDR3 has 14 residues. The ends were cut back, 4 bases at V and 1 base at J, with 11 bases in the middle. Germline lookup yields CDR1 SGHRS and CDR2 YFSETQ. Deep was the level at which the assay was run. Genomic DNA of every subset was divided equally among multiple immunoSEQ plates. Data came from immunoSEQ multiplex PCR; TCRdb stores just in-frame clones and leaves some out. The table lists fewer than 1.4 million clones, more than 75% of them singletons. The V and J genes are TRBV5-1 and TRBJ1-2; D is perhaps TRBD1 (6 bases). The sequence was obtained from a man aged 18 to 29 in good health. Some clones in this sample may be carry-over from other donors' samples. Sequencing was carried out using memory CD4+ T cells from PBMCs. Subset described: CD45RA-negative fraction. Written as DNA, the CDR3 is TGCGCCAGCAGCCCAGGGGCTCTTAACTATGGCTACACCTTC. Its protein product is CASSPGALNYGYTF.